Presented here are 9 T cell receptor beta chains from one specimen sequenced in a study of blood T cells in healthy people across ages. It was with a sample-barcoded 5' primer and a J-beta primer mix that a second PCR of about 6 to 12 cycles was run. TCRdb reprocessed the 5' RACE reads with MiXCR, giving one entry per CDR3 protein. The table includes some 1.8 million distinct CDR3 sequences, about two fifths detected once. Sequenced sample: blood. Receptors were obtained from a human donor in good health.

The V call is TRBV7-2, the J call TRBJ2-1, with D possibly matching TRBD1 (6 bases). The CDR3 runs to 14 residues. The germline V and J ends were trimmed by 1 base and 7 bases, with 11 bases remaining between them. The germline V gene has CDR1 SGHTA and CDR2 FQGNSA. The DNA for the CDR3 is TGTGCCAGCAGCTTAGTCTCAGGGGAAAATGAGCAGTTCTTC. This codes for CASSLVSGENEQFF.

V usage is TRBV7-3 and J usage is TRBJ2-1, with a weak D call TRBD1 (5 bases). Germline V gene data show CDR1 as SGHTA and CDR2 as FQGTGA. The V end lost 5 bases, the J end lost 7 bases, and 18 bases lay between the germline ends. There are 15 residues in the CDR3. The CDR3 DNA follows: TGTGCCAGCAGCCCATTGTTGCAGGGAATTAATGAGCAGTTCTTC. The encoded protein is CASSPLLQGINEQFF.

The CDR3 region is CASTPGTGGLYGYTF. The CDR3 region has the DNA TGCGCCAGCACCCCCGGGACAGGGGGCCTCTATGGCTACACCTTC. The chain has TRBV5-1 and TRBJ1-2, with 12 bases identical to TRBD1. This CDR3 has 15 amino acids. Losses at the gene ends were 6 bases for V and 4 bases for J; bases not matched to a gene: 7. Germline-derived CDR1 and CDR2 are SGHRS and YFSETQ.

The CDR3 coding sequence is TGTGCCACCAGTGATCCCAGACAGACTAAGGAGCAGTACTTC. Translation gives CATSDPRQTKEQYF. The chain employs TRBV24-1 and TRBJ2-7; D may be TRBD1 or TRBD2 (5 bases each). This CDR3 spans 14 amino acids. In germline, CDR1 is KGHDR, CDR2 SFDVKD. V was shortened by 3 bases and J by 7 bases, with 15 bases between the two germline ends.

This clonotype was recorded once. The chain is built from TRBV9 and TRBJ2-4; unclear D gene. Germline V lookup: CDR1 SGDLS, CDR2 YYNGEE. V was cut by 0 bases and J by 13 bases, with 14 bases left in between. This CDR3 has 13 amino acids. DNA for the CDR3: TGTGCCAGCAGCGTAGGCCAGGCGAATGAGCAGTACTTC. This gives the protein CASSVGQANEQYF.

This clonotype showed up just once. The gene calls are TRBV7-2 and TRBJ1-6, with D hard to call. Germline V gives CDR1 SGHTA, CDR2 FQGNSA. V was cut by 1 base and J by 10 bases, with 14 bases left in between. The CDR3 consists of 15 residues. The CDR3 spells CASSLVKGIGSPLHF. Written as DNA, the CDR3 is TGTGCCAGCAGCTTAGTGAAGGGAATAGGGTCACCCCTCCACTTT.

The chain is built from TRBV3-1 and TRBJ2-4; possibly TRBD2 for D (5 bases). The J call may be incorrect, as the DNA end agrees better with TRBJ2-7. The germline CDR1 and CDR2 sequences are LGHDT and YNNKEL (reference sequence). This CDR3 is built from 15 residues. In nucleotides, the CDR3 is TGTGCCAGCAGCCAAAGTCCCTTCGGAGGATACGAGCAGTACTTC. Protein sequence: CASSQSPFGGYEQYF.

This clonotype was counted many times. The junction and the germline gene differ at one end; a read error may be behind it. The chain carries TRBV7-2 and TRBJ2-5; 7 positions match TRBD2. Looked up from germline, CDR1 is SGHTA and CDR2 is FQGNSA. The CDR3 has 14 residues. The DNA for the CDR3 is TGCGCCAGCAGCCTGGGGACTATACAAGAGACCCAGTACTTC. Encoded protein: CASSLGTIQETQYF. Full variable domain (missing parts from reference TRBV7-2 and TRBJ2-5): GAGVSQSPSNKVTEKGKDVELRCDPISGHTALYWYRQSLGQGLEFLIYFQGNSAPDKSGLPSDRFSAERTGGSVSTLTIQRTQQEDSAVYLCASSLGTIQETQYFGPGTRLLVL.

V usage is TRBV15 and J usage is TRBJ2-5; TRBD1 might be the D (5 bases). This CDR3 has 12 residues. The V and J ends lost 5 bases and 5 bases respectively, with 9 bases between them. Germline CDR1 is LNHNV and CDR2 is YYDKDF (reference sequence). The CDR3 sequence: CATSPGWETQYF. In DNA form, the CDR3 reads TGTGCCACCAGCCCAGGGTGGGAGACCCAGTACTTC.